The 9 T cell receptor beta chains in this list originate from one sample, sequenced in a study of vaccination and CD4 T cells after COVID-19. These receptors lack a known antigen. The Oncomine TCR Beta short-read assay was what sequenced the DNA obtained from cultured CD4+ T cells. One entry per CDR3 protein results from TCRdb running MiXCR on the PCR reads. The data hold around 19,000 distinct CDR3 sequences, with around 39% observed a single time. Stated treatment: approximately 11-day PBMC culture with coronavirus spike peptide pools or control peptides (ViraFEST assay). The sample was CD4+ T cells from blood, cultured in vitro, taken before SARS-CoV-2 vaccination. The receptor set was obtained from a human donor who received a COVID-19 vaccine.

The chain uses TRBV19 and TRBJ1-1; the match to TRBD1 covers 7 bases. Per germline, CDR1 LNHDA and CDR2 SQIVND (reference sequence). The CDR3 runs to 14 residues. V shed 2 bases and J 3 bases; nucleotides not matched to a gene: 3. This chain's CDR3 is CASSIKGGDTEAFF. The DNA of the CDR3 is TGTGCCAGTAGTATAAAAGGGGGCGACACTGAAGCTTTCTTT.

The chain couples TRBV12-3 or TRBV12-4 to TRBJ1-5; D gene ambiguous. This CDR3 has 12 amino acids. Trimming removed 5 bases at V and 7 bases at J, with 9 bases between. CDR3 region: CASSTSNQPQHF. In DNA form, the CDR3 reads TGTGCCAGCAGTACATCAAACCAGCCCCAGCATTTT.

This chain joins TRBV11-3 and TRBJ1-1; TRBD1 matches 7 bases. Germline CDR1 reads SGHNT; CDR2 reads YENEEA. The CDR3 is 15 amino acids. J gave up 0 bases and V 5 bases, and 6 bases lay outside the gene matches. In DNA, the CDR3 is TGTGCCAGCAGCCCGTCGACAGGGATGAACACTGAAGCTTTCTTT. This sequence encodes CASSPSTGMNTEAFF.

In its sample, this clonotype was seen a few times. This sequence joins TRBV5-4 and TRBJ2-3, with 7 nucleotides matching TRBD1. The CDR3 has 16 residues. Germline assignment: CDR1 SGHNT and CDR2 YYREEE (reference sequence). V dropped 1 base and J dropped 0; count of bases not matched to a gene: 5. The CDR3 nucleotides are TGTGCCAGCAGCTTGCTTGACAGGGTGAGCACAGATACGCAGTATTTT. As protein: CASSLLDRVSTDTQYF.

The J gene is TRBJ2-7, the V gene TRBV5-1; the D is unclear. The CDR3 sequence is 11 residues long. Between the trimmed V and J ends, which lost 0 bases and 4 bases, there was a span of 2 bases. Germline assignment: CDR1 SGHRS and CDR2 YFSETQ. The CDR3 DNA is TGCGCCAGCAGCTTGGAGTACGAGCAGTACTTC. It codes for CASSLEYEQYF.

The chain has TRBV30 and TRBJ1-2, with 10 bases that match TRBD1. Trimming removed 2 bases from V and 4 bases from J; junction bases left unmatched: 4. Looked up from germline, CDR1 is GTSNPN and CDR2 is SVGIG (reference sequence). There are 14 residues in the CDR3. The CDR3 bases are TGTGCCTGGAGTCTGGACAGGGGGGGCTATGGCTACACCTTC. Translating it yields CAWSLDRGGYGYTF.

This clonotype occurred a few times. The gene calls are TRBV7-2 and TRBJ1-2; 10 positions agree with TRBD1. CDR1 and CDR2 (germline): SGHTA, FQGNSA. V lost 4 bases, J lost 7 bases, and 12 bases stayed unmatched. CDR3 length equals 16 residues. The CDR3 loop reads CASSSLRTGGDVGYTF. CDR3 DNA: TGTGCCAGCAGCTCACTAAGGACAGGGGGGGATGTTGGCTACACCTTC.

This clonotype appeared a few times. The V and J genes are TRBV7-6 and TRBJ2-5; 7 bases line up with TRBD2. The CDR3 extends over 13 amino acids. V shed 5 bases, J shed 5 bases, and the junction held 5 bases outside the gene matches. Germline V CDR1 and CDR2: SGHVS, FNYEAQ. The CDR3 is CASSPLGGETQYF. The CDR3 nucleotides read TGTGCCAGCAGCCCTCTGGGGGGGGAGACCCAGTACTTC. Variable domain in full (rest from reference TRBV7-6 and TRBJ2-5): GAGVSQSPRYKVTKRGQDVALRCDPISGHVSLYWYRQALGQGPEFLTYFNYEAQQDKSGLPNDRFSAERPEGSISTLTIQRTEQRDSAMYRCASSPLGGETQYFGPGTRLLVL.

The chain links TRBV29-1 to TRBJ2-5; 7 nucleotides agree with TRBD2. Germline CDR1 reads SQVTM; CDR2 reads ANQGSEA. The V segment lost 6 bases and the J segment 5 bases; nucleotides outside the gene matches: 12. The CDR3 is 14 residues long. The CDR3 bases are TGCAGCGTCGAGGGCGGAGGGCGGGGGGAGACCCAGTACTTC. It is translated as CSVEGGGRGETQYF.